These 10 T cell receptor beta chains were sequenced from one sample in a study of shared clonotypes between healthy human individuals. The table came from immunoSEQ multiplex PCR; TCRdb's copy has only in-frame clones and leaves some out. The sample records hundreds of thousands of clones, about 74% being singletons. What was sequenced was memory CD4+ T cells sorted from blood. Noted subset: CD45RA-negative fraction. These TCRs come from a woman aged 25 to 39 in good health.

The CDR3: CASSSIGSLHQPQHF. In nucleotides, the CDR3 is TGTGCCAGCAGCTCTATAGGCAGTCTTCATCAGCCCCAGCATTTT. The V call is TRBV28, the J call TRBJ1-5; D not certain. Germline CDR1 MDHEN, CDR2 SYDVKM. The CDR3 has 15 residues. The V and J ends lost 6 bases and 5 bases respectively, with 17 bases between them.

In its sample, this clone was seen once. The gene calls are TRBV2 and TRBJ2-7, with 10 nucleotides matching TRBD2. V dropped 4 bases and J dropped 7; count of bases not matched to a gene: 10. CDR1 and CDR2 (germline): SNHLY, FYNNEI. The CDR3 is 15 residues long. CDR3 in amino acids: CASSGLLAGATEQYF. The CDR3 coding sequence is TGTGCCAGCAGTGGACTTCTAGCGGGGGCCACGGAGCAGTACTTC. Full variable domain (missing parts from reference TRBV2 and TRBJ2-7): EPEVTQTPSHQVTQMGQEVILRCVPISNHLYFYWYRQILGQKVEFLVSFYNNEISEKSEIFDDQFSVERPDGSNFTLKIRSTKLEDSAMYFCASSGLLAGATEQYFGPGTRLTVT.

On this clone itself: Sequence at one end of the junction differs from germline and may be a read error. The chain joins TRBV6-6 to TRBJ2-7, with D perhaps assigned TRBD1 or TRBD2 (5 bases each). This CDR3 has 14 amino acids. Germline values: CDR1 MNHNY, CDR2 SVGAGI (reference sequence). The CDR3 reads CASSYSDSGGEQYF. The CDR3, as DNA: TGTGCCAGCAGCTACTCGGACTCTGGGGGCGAGCAGTACTTC.

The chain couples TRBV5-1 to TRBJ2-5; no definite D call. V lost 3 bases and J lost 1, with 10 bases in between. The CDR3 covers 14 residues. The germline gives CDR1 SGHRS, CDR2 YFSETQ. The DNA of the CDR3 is TGCGCCAGCAGCTCGGGTTGGGCCCAAGAGACCCAGTACTTC. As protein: CASSSGWAQETQYF. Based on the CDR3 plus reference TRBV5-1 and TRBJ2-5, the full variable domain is KAGVTQTPRYLIKTRGQQVTLSCSPISGHRSVSWYQQTPGQGLQFLFEYFSETQRNKGNFPGRFSGRQFSNSRSEMNVSTLELGDSALYLCASSSGWAQETQYFGPGTRLLVL.

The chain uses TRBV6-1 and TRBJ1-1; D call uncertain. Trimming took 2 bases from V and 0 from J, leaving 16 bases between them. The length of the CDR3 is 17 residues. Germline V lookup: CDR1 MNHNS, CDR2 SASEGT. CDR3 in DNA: TGTGCCAGCAGTGAATATGGCGGCCCGTTTATGAACACTGAAGCTTTCTTT. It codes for CASSEYGGPFMNTEAFF.

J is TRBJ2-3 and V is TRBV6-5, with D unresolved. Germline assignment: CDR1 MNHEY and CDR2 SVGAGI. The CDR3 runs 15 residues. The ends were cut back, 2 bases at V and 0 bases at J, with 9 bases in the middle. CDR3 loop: CASSYDTVSTDTQYF. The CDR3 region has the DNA TGTGCCAGCAGTTACGATACAGTTAGCACAGATACGCAGTATTTT.

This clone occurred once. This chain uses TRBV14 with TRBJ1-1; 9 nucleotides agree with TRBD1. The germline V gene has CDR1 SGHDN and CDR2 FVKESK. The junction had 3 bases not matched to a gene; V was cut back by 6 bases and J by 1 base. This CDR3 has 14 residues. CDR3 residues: CASRRTGENTEAFF. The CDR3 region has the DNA TGTGCCAGCAGACGGACAGGGGAGAACACTGAAGCTTTCTTT. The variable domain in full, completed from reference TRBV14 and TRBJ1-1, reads EAGVTQFPSHSVIEKGQTVTLRCDPISGHDNLYWYRRVMGKEIKFLLHFVKESKQDESGMPNNRFLAERTGGTYSTLKVQPAELEDSGVYFCASRRTGENTEAFFGQGTRLTVV.

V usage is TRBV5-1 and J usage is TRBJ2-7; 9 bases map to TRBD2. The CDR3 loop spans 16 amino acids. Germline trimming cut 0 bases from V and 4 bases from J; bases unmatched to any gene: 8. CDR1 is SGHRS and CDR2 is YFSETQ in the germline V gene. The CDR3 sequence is CASSLAQLAGQYEQYF. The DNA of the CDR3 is TGCGCCAGCAGCTTGGCCCAACTAGCGGGCCAATACGAGCAGTACTTC.

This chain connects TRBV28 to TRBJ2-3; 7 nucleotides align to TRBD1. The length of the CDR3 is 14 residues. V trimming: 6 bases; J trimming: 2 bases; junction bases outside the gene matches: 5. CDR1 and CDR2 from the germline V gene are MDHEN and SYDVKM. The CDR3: CASRSGTDTDTQYF. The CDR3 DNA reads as TGTGCCAGCAGATCCGGGACAGACACAGATACGCAGTATTTT.

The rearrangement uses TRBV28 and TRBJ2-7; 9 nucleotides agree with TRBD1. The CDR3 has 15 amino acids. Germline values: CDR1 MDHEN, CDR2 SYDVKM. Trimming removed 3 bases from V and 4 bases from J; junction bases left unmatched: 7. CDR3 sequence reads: CASSLPGTGKYEQYF. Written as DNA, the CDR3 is TGTGCCAGCAGTTTGCCTGGGACAGGGAAGTACGAGCAGTACTTC.